This is a list of T cell receptor beta chains from one sample in a study of blood T cell repertoires in COVID-19. Profiled with immunoSEQ multiplex PCR; TCRdb holds only in-frame clones, not every one. The sample yields over 85,000 clones, roughly 91% seen once. The specimen sequenced was peripheral blood. The receptors come from a woman at least 80 years old with acute or convalescent COVID-19. Both conserved end residues are part of each CDR3. D genes are given only for firm matches. Rows give clone size only sometimes, using once, few, many, or a class for an expanded clone.

j_call,clone_size,d_call,v_call,cdr3_aa,cdr3_nt
TRBJ1-2,NA,TRBD1,TRBV19,CASSIKGQQKGYTF,TGTGCCAGTAGTATTAAGGGACAGCAAAAGGGCTACACCTTC
TRBJ2-5,once,NA,TRBV10-1,CASSGERGETQYF,TGCGCCAGCAGCGGGGAGAGAGGGGAGACCCAGTACTTC
TRBJ1-1,NA,NA,TRBV13,CASSYGKVNTEAFF,TGTGCCAGCAGCTACGGGAAAGTGAACACTGAAGCTTTCTTT
TRBJ1-1,NA,NA,TRBV5-1,CASSTTTDTEAFF,TGCGCCAGCAGCACGACGACAGACACTGAAGCTTTCTTT
TRBJ1-1,NA,TRBD1,TRBV5-1,CASSTEDRGNTEAFF,TGCGCCAGCAGCACCGAGGACAGGGGTAACACTGAAGCTTTCTTT
TRBJ2-3,few,TRBD2,TRBV19,CASSIGLAAVDTQYF,TGTGCCAGTAGTATAGGACTAGCGGCGGTAGATACGCAGTATTTT
TRBJ2-3,NA,NA,TRBV3-1/TRBV3-2,CASSPEGEDTQYF,TGTGCCAGCAGCCCTGAAGGGGAAGATACGCAGTATTTT
TRBJ1-6,NA,TRBD1,TRBV6-4,CASSPDRAGGNSPLHF,TGTGCCAGCAGTCCAGACAGGGCCGGCGGCAATTCACCCCTCCACTTT
TRBJ1-5,NA,NA,TRBV29-1,CSVEDNGQPQHF,TGCAGCGTTGAAGATAACGGGCAGCCCCAGCATTTT
TRBJ2-5,few,TRBD2,TRBV11-2,CASSLAHGTSGRETQYF,TGTGCCAGCAGCTTAGCCCATGGGACTAGCGGCCGCGAGACCCAGTACTTC
TRBJ1-6,NA,NA,TRBV9,CASSPRGSSYNSPLHF,TGTGCCAGCAGCCCGAGGGGGAGCTCCTATAATTCACCCCTCCACTTT
TRBJ2-7,once,TRBD1,TRBV7-8,CASSLETGYEQYF,TGTGCCAGCAGCTTAGAGACAGGGTACGAGCAGTACTTC
TRBJ1-2,once,NA,TRBV4-1,CASSQTERANYGYTF,TGCGCCAGCAGCCAAACAGAGAGAGCTAACTATGGCTACACCTTC
TRBJ2-1,few,TRBD2,TRBV9,CASSAKWTSDNEQFF,TGTGCCAGCAGCGCGAAATGGACTAGCGACAATGAGCAGTTCTTC
TRBJ2-7,NA,NA,TRBV7-9,CASSLESGTYEQYF,TGTGCCAGCAGCTTAGAGAGCGGAACCTACGAGCAGTACTTC
TRBJ2-3,once,TRBD2,TRBV11-3,CASSPTSGGAPDTQYF,TGTGCCAGCAGCCCGACTAGCGGGGGGGCCCCAGATACGCAGTATTTT
TRBJ1-2,NA,NA,TRBV6-2/TRBV6-3,CASSYRVGDGYTF,TGTGCCAGCAGTTACAGAGTGGGAGACGGCTACACCTTC
TRBJ2-1,NA,NA,TRBV11-3,CASSLTGAGSYNEQFF,TGTGCCAGCAGCTTAACAGGAGCGGGCTCCTACAATGAGCAGTTCTTC
TRBJ2-1,NA,TRBD2,TRBV2,CASSERGPSSYNEQFF,TGTGCCAGCAGCGAGCGGGGGCCCAGCTCCTACAATGAGCAGTTCTTC
TRBJ1-2,few,NA,TRBV18,CASSLNSGANYGYTF,TGTGCCAGCTCACTGAACTCGGGTGCTAACTATGGCTACACCTTC
TRBJ2-3,NA,NA,TRBV27,CASSPGVDTQYF,TGTGCCAGCAGTCCTGGAGTAGATACGCAGTATTTT
TRBJ2-7,NA,NA,TRBV18,CASSRTGTPSYEQYF,TGTGCCAGCTCACGAACCGGGACACCCTCCTACGAGCAGTACTTC
TRBJ1-2,NA,TRBD1,TRBV6-5,CASSSSGTGEGGYTF,TGTGCCAGCAGTTCCTCCGGGACAGGGGAGGGTGGCTACACCTTC
TRBJ2-3,NA,TRBD2,TRBV29-1,CSVALAGGSTDTQYF,TGCAGCGTGGCCTTAGCGGGAGGGAGCACAGATACGCAGTATTTT
TRBJ2-1,NA,TRBD2,TRBV30,CAWSPTSVSGWFF,TGTGCCTGGAGTCCGACTAGCGTCTCGGGGTGGTTCTTC
TRBJ1-2,NA,NA,TRBV7-2,CASSPGGRDGYTF,TGTGCCAGCAGCCCGGGGGGTAGGGATGGCTACACCTTC
TRBJ1-5,NA,TRBD1,TRBV15,CATSRGGQGGNQPQHF,TGTGCCACCAGCAGAGGGGGACAGGGGGGCAATCAGCCCCAGCATTTT